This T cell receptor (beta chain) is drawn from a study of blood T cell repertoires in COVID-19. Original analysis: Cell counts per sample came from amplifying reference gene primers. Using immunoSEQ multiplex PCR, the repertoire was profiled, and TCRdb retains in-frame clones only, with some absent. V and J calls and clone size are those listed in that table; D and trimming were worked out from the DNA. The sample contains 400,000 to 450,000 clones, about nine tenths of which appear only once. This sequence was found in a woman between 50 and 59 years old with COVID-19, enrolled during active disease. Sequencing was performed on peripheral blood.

CDR3 loop: CASSGWTSGGPSYEQYF. DNA for the CDR3: TGCGCCAGCAGCGGGTGGACTAGCGGGGGCCCCAGCTACGAGCAGTACTTC. J is TRBJ2-7 and V is TRBV5-1, with 13 positions matching TRBD2. The CDR3 sequence is 17 residues long. The J segment lost 3 bases and the V segment lost 4 bases, leaving 10 bases of the junction unmatched. Germline CDR1 is SGHRS and CDR2 is YFSETQ.